This T cell receptor beta chain was captured in a study of radiotherapy plus CTLA-4 blockade in lung cancer. Study context: Among enrolled patients, 15% to 20% responded and 31% achieved disease control.

Sequencing used immunoSEQ multiplex PCR; TCRdb keeps in-frame clones, though not all of them. The table has around 70,000 clones, around 87% seen once. Germline V gene data show CDR1 as SGHNT and CDR2 as YYREEE (reference sequence). The length of the CDR3 is 17 residues. V was trimmed by 4 bases and J by 7 bases, leaving 24 bases between them. The rearrangement joins TRBV5-4 to TRBJ2-4; possible D gene TRBD2, 6 bases. This TCR was recovered from a human donor with non-small cell lung cancer that progressed on radiotherapy plus ipilimumab. This specimen consisted of peripheral blood, obtained from a patient treated with radiotherapy plus ipilimumab. CDR3 in amino acids: CASSLGTKRVAGNIQYF. CDR3 DNA sequence: TGTGCCAGCAGCCTCGGTACTAAGCGGGTGGCGGGGAACATTCAGTACTTC.